These 21 T cell receptor beta chains were all obtained from the same sample, sequenced in a study of T-cell memory formation after mild COVID-19 (dated by TCRdb to the early 2020s). The library was prepared using 5' RACE. Reads for this sample came from an Illumina NovaSeq 6000. TCRdb reanalyzed the raw reads on its own, using fastp at Q25 for trimming and MiXCR for clone calling, and kept in-frame beta chains. Each entry is one CDR3 protein sequence, shown with its most common DNA and genes. This sample holds about 300,000 distinct CDR3 sequences; less than 20% were observed only once. The biggest ten clones account for 21% of the sample. Material for sequencing was PBMCs or a T cell subset sorted from them (not recorded which). These receptors were taken from a man between 18 and 35 years old who had mild COVID-19 (a few samples of this study predate the infection). The sample titles of this study are shuffled in the database, so cell type and time point are left out; the donor was told from shared clones.

This chain joins TRBV24-1 and TRBJ2-3; D might be TRBD1 or TRBD2, each matching 5 bases. With 6 bases removed from V and 4 bases from J, the gap between germline ends came to 7 bases. The CDR3 covers 12 residues. Germline V gives CDR1 KGHDR, CDR2 SFDVKD. CDR3: CATSLGADTQYF. The CDR3 DNA reads TGTGCCACCAGTCTGGGGGCAGATACGCAGTATTTT.

The rearrangement links TRBV5-1 to TRBJ2-2; D is uncertain. The CDR3 has 13 amino acids. The V gene's germline CDR1 is SGHRS and CDR2 YFSETQ. Between the trimmed V and J ends, which lost 5 bases and 7 bases, there was a span of 12 bases. The CDR3 sequence: CASRPHLGGELFF. The CDR3 DNA reads TGCGCCAGCAGACCCCACCTAGGCGGGGAGCTGTTTTTT.

This clonotype was observed a handful of times. The chain recombines TRBV18 with TRBJ1-4, with D perhaps matching TRBD1 (5 bases). The CDR3 has 14 amino acids. Germline V lookup: CDR1 KGHSH, CDR2 LQKENI. Trimming removed 6 bases from V and 6 bases from J, with 14 bases in between. CDR3 protein: CASSPRPGDEKLFF. The CDR3, as DNA: TGTGCCAGCTCCCCTCGCCCGGGGGATGAAAAACTGTTTTTT.

The chain joins TRBV4-1 to TRBJ2-2, with D unclear. Germline lookup yields CDR1 MGHRA and CDR2 YSYEKL. V was pared by 4 bases and J by 8 bases, with 14 bases between. This CDR3 comprises 14 residues. This CDR3 reads CASSPLDQPGELFF. The CDR3 DNA reads as TGCGCCAGCAGCCCGCTCGACCAGCCAGGGGAGCTGTTTTTT.

This clonotype showed up many times. V usage is TRBV11-2 and J usage is TRBJ1-2; a weak D match, TRBD1 (5 bases). V lost 0 bases and J lost 8, with 19 bases in between. The germline V gene has CDR1 SGHAT and CDR2 FQNNGV. This CDR3 is built from 16 residues. For the CDR3, the DNA is TGTGCCAGCAGCTTAGATCCCGACGGGACGGACGGGGGCTACACCTTC. It translates to CASSLDPDGTDGGYTF.

This clonotype was observed at least ten times. This sequence joins TRBV6-5 and TRBJ2-1; TRBD1 is a possible D gene (7 bases). Germline lookup yields CDR1 MNHEY and CDR2 SVGAGI. Trimming left V 6 bases short and J 7 bases short, with 19 bases between. This CDR3 contains 15 residues. In nucleotides, the CDR3 is TGTGCCAGCAGCGCCGCGGGGCCAGGGGGTAATGAGCAGTTCTTC. This sequence encodes CASSAAGPGGNEQFF.

The rearrangement uses TRBV12-3 or TRBV12-4 and TRBJ1-1; D gene unclear. The CDR3 runs to 12 residues. V was cut by 2 bases and J by 6 bases, with 7 bases left in between. The CDR3 nucleotides are TGTGCCAGCAGTTTATATCTCCCTGAAGCTTTCTTT. It specifies CASSLYLPEAFF.

This sequence joins TRBV5-4 and TRBJ2-2; 8 bases match TRBD2. The CDR3 runs to 16 residues. Trimming cost V 0 bases and J 1 base; bases outside gene matches: 2. The V gene's germline CDR1 is SGHNT and CDR2 YYREEE (reference sequence). The CDR3 region is CASSLALAVNTGELFF. DNA of the CDR3: TGTGCCAGCAGCTTGGCACTAGCGGTGAACACCGGGGAGCTGTTTTTT.

This clonotype has a handful of counts. This chain uses TRBV7-8 with TRBJ2-5; D possibly matches TRBD1 or TRBD2 (5 bases each). CDR3 length: 15 amino acids. The germline CDR1 and CDR2 sequences are SGHVS and FQNEAQ. The ends were cut back, 1 base at V and 1 base at J, with 10 bases in the middle. The CDR3 bases are TGTGCCAGCAGCTTAGAGGGACGCCTCCAAGAGACCCAGTACTTC. Its protein is CASSLEGRLQETQYF.

The CDR3 DNA sequence: TGTGCCAGCAGTACCCTCCACTATGGCTACACCTTC. This gives the protein CASSTLHYGYTF. The chain is built from TRBV28 and TRBJ1-2; D unclear. The CDR3 contains 12 residues. V was shortened by 5 bases and J by 3 bases, with 7 bases between the two germline ends. Looked up from germline, CDR1 is MDHEN and CDR2 is SYDVKM.

This rearrangement joins TRBV5-6 to TRBJ2-2; no reliable D call. Germline CDR1 and CDR2: SGHDT and YYEEEE. The CDR3 runs to 14 residues. V was trimmed by 2 bases and J by 4 bases, leaving 9 bases between them. CDR3 region: CASSFLTTTGELFF. As DNA, the CDR3 is TGTGCCAGCAGCTTCTTAACTACCACCGGGGAGCTGTTTTTT.

This clonotype occurred a few times. DNA for the CDR3: TGCGCCAGCAGACATACCAGCGGGGGAGATGAGCAGTTCTTC. Translated, it gives CASRHTSGGDEQFF. The genes are TRBV5-1 and TRBJ2-1, with 8 bases lining up with TRBD2. Germline V gives CDR1 SGHRS, CDR2 YFSETQ. With 5 bases clipped from V and 8 bases from J, the junction kept 9 bases outside the gene matches. The CDR3 sequence is 14 residues long.

The chain combines TRBV18 with TRBJ2-1; 7 bases align to TRBD2. The germline V gene has CDR1 KGHSH and CDR2 LQKENI. J gave up 10 bases and V 2 bases, and 5 bases lay outside the gene matches. There are 13 residues in the CDR3. CDR3 in amino acids: CASSPWPGLEQFF. CDR3 bases: TGTGCCAGCTCACCATGGCCGGGACTAGAGCAGTTCTTC. The full variable domain, rest sourced from reference TRBV18 and TRBJ2-1, is NAGVMQNPRHLVRRRGQEARLRCSPMKGHSHVYWYRQLPEEGLKFMVYLQKENIIDESGMPKERFSAEFPKEGPSILRIQQVVRGDSAAYFCASSPWPGLEQFFGPGTRLTVL.

V is TRBV6-1 and J is TRBJ1-5, with D unresolved. V gave up 4 bases and J gave up 6 bases, with 10 bases separating them. The germline V gene has CDR1 MNHNS and CDR2 SASEGT. This CDR3 is 13 amino acids long. CDR3 residues: CASSVASPQPQHF. In DNA, the CDR3 is TGTGCCAGCAGTGTTGCCTCGCCTCAGCCCCAGCATTTT.

V and J are TRBV29-1 and TRBJ2-3; no reliable D call. This CDR3 contains 15 residues. Germline CDR1 is SQVTM and CDR2 is ANQGSEA. Trimming pared 5 bases from V and 0 bases from J, leaving 15 bases between. The CDR3 reads CSVPAMLDSTDTQYF. DNA for the CDR3: TGCAGCGTTCCGGCAATGCTGGATAGCACAGATACGCAGTATTTT.

This clonotype was recorded a few times. V gene TRBV4-1 combines with J gene TRBJ1-5, with D uncertain. Germline V lookup: CDR1 MGHRA, CDR2 YSYEKL. Trimming took 4 bases from V and 4 from J, leaving 14 bases between them. This CDR3 contains 15 residues. CDR3 in amino acids: CASSPGGSLNQPQHF. As DNA, the CDR3 is TGCGCCAGCAGCCCGGGCGGCAGCTTGAATCAGCCCCAGCATTTT.

The chain links TRBV12-3 or TRBV12-4 to TRBJ2-1; D unresolved. The CDR3 consists of 16 residues. The V gene lost 3 bases and the J gene lost 0 bases, with 12 bases spanning the gap. For the CDR3, the DNA is TGTGCCAGCAGTTTGTCCCCGACCTTCTCCTACAATGAGCAGTTCTTC. This codes for CASSLSPTFSYNEQFF.

The V call is TRBV3-1, the J call TRBJ1-2; D is uncertain. V lost 0 bases to trimming and J lost 8 bases, with 4 bases between them. The length of the CDR3 is 11 residues. Germline values: CDR1 LGHDT, CDR2 YNNKEL (reference sequence). Here the CDR3 reads CASSQEGGYTF. In DNA, the CDR3 is TGTGCCAGCAGCCAAGAGGGAGGCTACACCTTC.

The table lists this clonotype with a few counts. The V call is TRBV6-1, the J call TRBJ1-2; a possible D gene is TRBD1 (5 bases). CDR3 length: 13 amino acids. V lost 6 bases and J lost 6, with 14 bases in between. Germline V gene lookup returns CDR1 MNHNS and CDR2 SASEGT. CDR3 nucleotides: TGTGCCAGCAGCTTCCAGGGTTTCGATGGCTACACCTTC. Protein product: CASSFQGFDGYTF.

This clonotype was observed a few times. This chain joins TRBV18 and TRBJ2-1, with TRBD1 matching over 11 bases. J lost 8 bases, V lost 4 bases, and 7 bases had no gene match. The CDR3 has 15 amino acids. Per germline, CDR1 KGHSH and CDR2 LQKENI. The CDR3 sequence is CASSQPGQGDYEQFF. The CDR3 DNA sequence: TGTGCCAGCTCACAACCGGGACAGGGGGACTATGAGCAGTTCTTC.

V is TRBV5-1 and J is TRBJ2-2, with D possibly called TRBD1 or TRBD2 (5 bases each). Germline values: CDR1 SGHRS, CDR2 YFSETQ. The CDR3 runs 14 residues. Trimming removed 0 bases from V and 7 bases from J, with 10 bases in between. The CDR3 protein is CASSLGDRFGELFF. CDR3 in DNA: TGCGCCAGCAGCTTGGGGGACCGATTCGGGGAGCTGTTTTTT.